One and the same sample provided the 32 T cell receptor beta chains below, sequenced in a study of CD8 T cells in ankylosing spondylitis. One entry per CDR3 protein results from TCRdb running MiXCR on the 5' RACE reads. This sample has fewer than 400,000 distinct CDR3 sequences, with approximately 14% found just once. What was sequenced was blood, either unsorted or a sorted T cell fraction (not recorded which). The receptors derive from a male donor with ankylosing spondylitis or in good health (not recorded which).

V is TRBV5-1 and J is TRBJ1-6; weak D call: TRBD1 (5 bases). Germline V lookup: CDR1 SGHRS, CDR2 YFSETQ. The CDR3 consists of 16 residues. V lost 0 bases and J 9 bases, leaving 16 bases between the germline ends. CDR3 nucleotides: TGCGCCAGCAGCTTGGCCCAGGGACGGATACTTTCACCCCTCCACTTT. Its protein is CASSLAQGRILSPLHF.

The rearrangement joins TRBV20-1 to TRBJ2-3; D call uncertain. This CDR3 has 11 residues. V lost 5 bases and J lost 6, with 9 bases in between. The germline gives CDR1 DFQATT, CDR2 SNEGSKA (reference sequence). CDR3 DNA: TGCAGTGCTGGATTAAAGGATACGCAGTATTTT. It is translated as CSAGLKDTQYF.

The sample holds many counts of this clonotype. This chain links TRBV20-1 with TRBJ1-1; no definite D call. The V and J ends lost 6 bases and 1 base respectively, with 6 bases between them. The CDR3 is made up of 11 amino acids. Germline CDR1 is DFQATT and CDR2 is SNEGSKA (reference sequence). The chain's CDR3 is CSALENTEAFF. The CDR3 region has the DNA TGCAGTGCCCTGGAGAACACTGAAGCTTTCTTT.

The chain recombines TRBV12-3 or TRBV12-4 with TRBJ2-1; the match to TRBD2 covers 10 bases. This CDR3 comprises 16 residues. V shed 4 bases, J shed 6 bases, and the junction held 9 bases outside the gene matches. The CDR3 nucleotides are TGTGCCAGCAGTTCATTTAGCGGGAGGACGTTCAATGAGCAGTTCTTC. Amino acid sequence: CASSSFSGRTFNEQFF.

CDR3 nucleotide sequence: TGCAGTGCTATAGACAGCCTGAACACTGAAGCTTTCTTT. The encoded protein is CSAIDSLNTEAFF. V gene TRBV20-1 combines with J gene TRBJ1-1; a possible D gene is TRBD1 (5 bases). CDR1 and CDR2 (germline): DFQATT, SNEGSKA (reference sequence). Trimming cost V 4 bases and J 0 bases, with 9 bases left between them. This CDR3 is built from 13 residues.

This clonotype was counted a few times. The chain joins TRBV11-2 to TRBJ2-7; 9 positions agree with TRBD1. The CDR3 is 14 amino acids. Germline-derived CDR1 and CDR2 are SGHAT and FQNNGV. The V and J ends lost 6 bases and 1 base, in that order; junction bases with no gene match: 4. This CDR3 is CASRWDRASYEQYF. CDR3 coding DNA: TGTGCCAGCAGGTGGGACAGGGCATCCTACGAGCAGTACTTC. Based on the CDR3 plus reference TRBV11-2 and TRBJ2-7, the full variable domain is EAGVAQSPRYKIIEKRQSVAFWCNPISGHATLYWYQQILGQGPKLLIQFQNNGVVDDSQLPKDRFSAERLKGVDSTLKIQPAKLEDSAVYLCASRWDRASYEQYFGPGTRLTVT.

In its sample, this clonotype was seen a few times. The chain couples TRBV19 to TRBJ1-2; 8 nucleotides line up with TRBD1. Looked up from germline, CDR1 is LNHDA and CDR2 is SQIVND (reference sequence). With V trimmed by 6 bases and J by 7 bases, 10 bases remained unmatched. This CDR3 spans 14 amino acids. In nucleotides, the CDR3 is TGTGCCAGTAGCAACCAGGGGGCATCGGTTGGCTACACCTTC. This gives the protein CASSNQGASVGYTF. Based on the CDR3 plus reference TRBV19 and TRBJ1-2, the full variable domain is DGGITQSPKYLFRKEGQNVTLSCEQNLNHDAMYWYRQDPGQGLRLIYYSQIVNDFQKGDIAEGYSVSREKKESFPLTVTSAQKNPTAFYLCASSNQGASVGYTFGSGTRLTVV.

On this clonotype itself: A junction boundary mismatches the germline segment, possibly from a read error. V and J are TRBV20-1 and TRBJ2-3, with TRBD2 matching over 11 bases. There are 20 residues in the CDR3. The germline V gene has CDR1 DFQATT and CDR2 SNEGSKA (reference sequence). The CDR3 DNA reads TGCAATGCTAGACGCCGCATAGCGGGGGGGACCCCTGGGAGCACAGATACGCAGTATTTT. Protein sequence: CNARRRIAGGTPGSTDTQYF.

This clonotype turned up a few times. The chain employs TRBV15 and TRBJ1-1; no reliable D call. The CDR3 is made up of 15 amino acids. From germline, CDR1 is LNHNV and CDR2 YYDKDF (reference sequence). V dropped 0 bases and J dropped 0 bases, with 8 bases sitting between them. CDR3: CATSREQSMNTEAFF. As DNA, the CDR3 is TGTGCCACCAGCAGAGAACAGTCCATGAACACTGAAGCTTTCTTT.

This clonotype has more than one count but fewer than ten. The chain uses TRBV18 and TRBJ1-1; D may be TRBD1 (6 bases). Germline V CDR1 and CDR2: KGHSH, LQKENI. The V and J ends lost 5 bases and 3 bases respectively, with 10 bases between them. There are 13 residues in the CDR3. The CDR3 loop is CASSLWTDTEAFF. In DNA, the CDR3 is TGTGCCAGCTCATTGTGGACAGACACTGAAGCTTTCTTT.

This clonotype occurred a few times. The chain recombines TRBV6-5 with TRBJ1-2; 9 nucleotides match TRBD1. Per the germline V gene, CDR1 is MNHEY and CDR2 is SVGAGI. The ends lost 2 bases at V and 12 bases at J; junction bases unmatched: 7. This CDR3 contains 13 residues. CDR3 sequence: CASSYGYRGRNTF. DNA of the CDR3: TGTGCCAGCAGTTACGGATACAGGGGGCGTAACACCTTC.

There are a few counts of this clonotype. The chain recombines TRBV19 with TRBJ2-3; maybe TRBD2 (5 bases). The V and J ends lost 3 bases and 1 base respectively, with 17 bases between them. The germline V gene has CDR1 LNHDA and CDR2 SQIVND (reference sequence). This CDR3 is 17 amino acids long. CDR3 amino acids: CASSIWKWKEGTDTQYF. CDR3 DNA: TGTGCCAGTAGTATTTGGAAATGGAAGGAGGGCACAGATACGCAGTATTTT.

CDR3: CATSPLMETEAFF. The CDR3 coding sequence is TGTGCCACGAGTCCCCTTATGGAGACTGAAGCTTTCTTT. V gene TRBV15 combines with J gene TRBJ1-1; D call uncertain. Germline V gives CDR1 LNHNV, CDR2 YYDKDF (reference sequence). The CDR3 is 13 amino acids. V gave up 9 bases and J gave up 5 bases, with 16 bases separating them. The whole variable domain, remainder taken from reference TRBV15 and TRBJ1-1, is DAMVIQNPRYQVTQFGKPVTLSCSQTLNHNVMYWYQQKSSQAPKLLFHYYDKDFNNEADTPDNFQSRRPNTSFCFLDIRSPGLGDTAMYLCATSPLMETEAFFGQGTRLTVV.

The CDR3 DNA sequence: TGCGCCAGCAGCTTGGGGGACAGGGGGCGAGTCGAGGACGAGCAGTACTTC. This translates into CASSLGDRGRVEDEQYF. The chain recombines TRBV5-1 with TRBJ2-7; 12 bases are a match to TRBD1. This CDR3 spans 17 amino acids. Trimming cost V 0 bases and J 5 bases; bases outside gene matches: 9. Per germline, CDR1 SGHRS and CDR2 YFSETQ. The full variable domain, with the rest looked up from reference TRBV5-1 and TRBJ2-7, is KAGVTQTPRYLIKTRGQQVTLSCSPISGHRSVSWYQQTPGQGLQFLFEYFSETQRNKGNFPGRFSGRQFSNSRSEMNVSTLELGDSALYLCASSLGDRGRVEDEQYFGPGTRLTVT.

The chain links TRBV5-1 to TRBJ1-1, with D maybe TRBD1 (6 bases). Germline CDR1 is SGHRS and CDR2 is YFSETQ. The ends were cut back, 2 bases at V and 8 bases at J, with 13 bases in the middle. The CDR3 loop spans 13 amino acids. The CDR3 nucleotides are TGCGCCAGCAGCTTCCGGGACAAGACGGAAGCTTTCTTT. Amino acids: CASSFRDKTEAFF.

The chain combines TRBV5-6 with TRBJ2-5; a weak D match, TRBD2 (6 bases). CDR1 SGHDT and CDR2 YYEEEE come from the germline V gene. V lost 1 base and J 0 bases, leaving 10 bases between the germline ends. The CDR3 loop spans 15 amino acids. The CDR3 DNA follows: TGTGCCAGCAGCTTGTTCGGGAGAAACCAAGAGACCCAGTACTTC. This encodes CASSLFGRNQETQYF.

The rearrangement uses TRBV18 and TRBJ1-5, with D hard to call. V was clipped by 2 bases and J by 5 bases, with 7 bases between them. Germline values: CDR1 KGHSH, CDR2 LQKENI. The CDR3 is 13 amino acids. CDR3 amino acids: CASSPTTDQPQHF. The DNA for the CDR3 is TGTGCCAGCTCACCAACGACGGATCAGCCCCAGCATTTT.

J is TRBJ2-7 and V is TRBV5-1; D is possibly TRBD1 or TRBD2 (5 bases each). The length of the CDR3 is 16 residues. The V gene's germline CDR1 is SGHRS and CDR2 YFSETQ. The germline V and J ends were trimmed by 4 bases and 4 bases, with 21 bases remaining between them. The CDR3 loop is CASSQTGRDPPYEQYF. Written as DNA, the CDR3 is TGCGCCAGCAGCCAAACGGGCCGGGACCCCCCTTACGAGCAGTACTTC. The full variable domain, in which reference TRBV5-1 and TRBJ2-7 provide the parts outside the CDR3, is KAGVTQTPRYLIKTRGQQVTLSCSPISGHRSVSWYQQTPGQGLQFLFEYFSETQRNKGNFPGRFSGRQFSNSRSEMNVSTLELGDSALYLCASSQTGRDPPYEQYFGPGTRLTVT.

J is TRBJ2-1 and V is TRBV6-2 or TRBV6-3; 7 bases align to TRBD2. The V gene's germline CDR1 is MNHEY and CDR2 SVGEGT. This CDR3 is built from 20 residues. Trimming removed 0 bases from V and 1 base from J; junction bases left unmatched: 15. The CDR3 is CASSYSNNGPSGGSYNEQFF. The CDR3 nucleotides are TGTGCCAGCAGTTACTCGAACAATGGGCCTAGCGGCGGATCCTACAATGAGCAGTTCTTC.

This clonotype was recorded many times. The V call is TRBV5-1, the J call TRBJ2-1; D is possibly TRBD1 or TRBD2 (6 bases each). The germline V gene encodes CDR1 SGHRS and CDR2 YFSETQ. Trimming took 4 bases from V and 4 from J, leaving 18 bases between them. The CDR3 is 16 amino acids. The CDR3 reads CASSRLSGGGYNEQFF. The CDR3 DNA reads as TGCGCCAGCAGCAGACTTAGCGGAGGGGGTTACAATGAGCAGTTCTTC.

In this sample, this clonotype turned up a few times. The chain carries TRBV18 and TRBJ2-3; 9 nucleotides match TRBD1. Germline CDR1 reads KGHSH; CDR2 reads LQKENI. This CDR3 spans 14 amino acids. Trimming removed 3 bases from V and 4 bases from J; junction bases left unmatched: 2. For the CDR3, the DNA is TGTGCCAGCTCACCGGGACAGGGATCAGATACGCAGTATTTT. Translated: CASSPGQGSDTQYF.

This clonotype appeared a few times. V gene TRBV20-1 combines with J gene TRBJ2-2; 9 bases align to TRBD1. Germline V CDR1 and CDR2: DFQATT, SNEGSKA (reference sequence). V gave up 0 bases and J gave up 6 bases; unmatched junction bases: 2. The CDR3 is made up of 14 amino acids. CDR3 amino acids: CSAREGQGSGELFF. DNA for the CDR3: TGCAGTGCTAGAGAGGGACAGGGATCCGGGGAGCTGTTTTTT.

In its sample, this clonotype was seen many times. V gene TRBV29-1 combines with J gene TRBJ2-1; weak D call: TRBD2 (5 bases). CDR1 is SQVTM, CDR2 ANQGSEA, per germline. Trimming pared 6 bases from V and 0 bases from J, leaving 12 bases between. The CDR3 extends over 14 amino acids. Here the CDR3 DNA reads TGCAGCGTATTGAGCGGAAGCTCCTACAATGAGCAGTTCTTC. Amino acids: CSVLSGSSYNEQFF.

This clonotype was observed a handful of times. This rearrangement joins TRBV10-3 to TRBJ1-1; unclear D gene. From germline, CDR1 is ENHRY and CDR2 SYGVKD. Trimming took 3 bases from V and 3 from J, leaving 11 bases between them. The CDR3 totals 14 residues. DNA for the CDR3: TGTGCCATCAGTGATAAAGTGAGCTACACTGAAGCTTTCTTT. It yields the protein CAISDKVSYTEAFF.

This clonotype was detected a few times. The chain recombines TRBV2 with TRBJ1-4; D uncertain. This CDR3 is 14 amino acids long. From germline, CDR1 is SNHLY and CDR2 FYNNEI. The V end lost 2 bases, the J end lost 8 bases, and 12 bases lay between the germline ends. CDR3 nucleotide sequence: TGTGCCAGCAGTGAATCGAAAGGGATCGAAAAACTGTTTTTT. Its protein is CASSESKGIEKLFF.

The table lists this clonotype with many counts. The rearrangement uses TRBV5-1 and TRBJ1-1; D unclear. CDR3 length: 13 residues. Trimming pared 0 bases from V and 8 bases from J, leaving 11 bases between. In germline, CDR1 is SGHRS, CDR2 YFSETQ. The DNA for the CDR3 is TGCGCCAGCAGCTTGGATTGGGCAGGAGAAGCTTTCTTT. It specifies CASSLDWAGEAFF.

Here the CDR3 reads CASSDPPRTDTQYF. As DNA, the CDR3 is TGTGCCAGCAGTGACCCACCCCGCACAGATACGCAGTATTTT. The chain uses TRBV25-1 and TRBJ2-3; D not resolved. With 3 bases removed from V and 1 base from J, the gap between germline ends came to 8 bases. The length of the CDR3 is 14 residues. Germline assignment: CDR1 MGHDK and CDR2 SYGVNS.

This clonotype has at least ten counts. The CDR3 DNA is TGTGCCAGCAGCTTCGGGGACTATGCCCTCAATGAGCAGTTCTTC. This encodes CASSFGDYALNEQFF. The V gene is TRBV12-3 or TRBV12-4, the J gene TRBJ2-1; 7 bases align to TRBD2. This CDR3 has 15 amino acids. V lost 6 bases and J lost 6; bases outside the gene matches: 11.

By share, this clonotype ranks as medium-sized. V and J are TRBV12-3 or TRBV12-4 and TRBJ2-7, with 7 nucleotides matching TRBD1. The CDR3 runs to 12 residues. Trimming at V came to 5 bases and at J to 6 bases, leaving 4 bases not matched to a gene. The DNA of the CDR3 is TGTGCCAGCAGTCTGACAGGGTCCGAGCAGTACTTC. This encodes CASSLTGSEQYF.

This clonotype occurred many times. The V gene is TRBV5-1, the J gene TRBJ2-3; the match to TRBD1 covers 9 bases. The germline gives CDR1 SGHRS, CDR2 YFSETQ. The CDR3 is 16 residues long. The V and J ends lost 3 bases and 0 bases, in that order; junction bases with no gene match: 5. CDR3 sequence reads: CASSSGQGRSTDTQYF. CDR3 coding DNA: TGCGCCAGCAGCTCCGGACAGGGGCGAAGCACAGATACGCAGTATTTT.

The J gene is TRBJ2-3, the V gene TRBV12-3 or TRBV12-4; 7 nucleotides agree with TRBD2. Unmatched junction bases numbered 15, after V lost 7 bases and J lost 2 bases. The CDR3 totals 17 residues. The CDR3 bases are TGTGCCAGCAACCCTCGGCCCGGCGGGAGCGACACAGATACGCAGTATTTT. This sequence encodes CASNPRPGGSDTDTQYF.

This chain links TRBV7-6 with TRBJ2-1; 8 nucleotides align to TRBD1. Germline V gene sequence: CDR1 SGHVS, CDR2 FNYEAQ. The CDR3 is 16 amino acids. Trimming removed 1 base from V and 7 bases from J; junction bases left unmatched: 9. CDR3 coding DNA: TGTGCCAGCAGCTTAGGTCAGGGGGCGGTTAGGAATGAGCAGTTCTTC. Protein product: CASSLGQGAVRNEQFF.